The clone carrying this T cell receptor (beta chain) was observed a few times. Antigen specificity is unknown. This entry comes from a study of CD8 T cells in ankylosing spondylitis. Generation of TCR beta libraries employed quantitative 5'-RACE incorporating molecular barcodes. TCRdb re-derived calls from the 5' RACE reads in MiXCR, one entry per CDR3 protein. The sample gives around 890,000 distinct CDR3 sequences, 12% of which show up once; less than 0.65% is in the top ten. Trimming removed 0 bases at V and 1 base at J, with 6 bases between. The CDR3 is 14 residues long. Per the germline V gene, CDR1 is SGDLS and CDR2 is YYNGEE. The study's findings and limits: Among TCR beta sequences, a motif of eight or nine highly homologous variants appeared characteristic of ankylosing spondylitis blood.

This chain links TRBV9 with TRBJ2-3; D gene uncertain. The TCR was taken from a male donor with ankylosing spondylitis. Sequencing was carried out using blood, either unsorted or a sorted T cell fraction (not recorded which). As DNA, the CDR3 is TGTGCCAGCAGCGTAGAGGGCCGCACAGATACGCAGTATTTT. It specifies CASSVEGRTDTQYF. Using reference TRBV9 and TRBJ2-3 for the parts outside the CDR3, the full variable domain is DSGVTQTPKHLITATGQRVTLRCSPRSGDLSVYWYQQSLDQGLQFLIQYYNGEERAKGNILERFSAQQFPDLHSELNLSSLELGDSALYFCASSVEGRTDTQYFGPGTRLTVL.